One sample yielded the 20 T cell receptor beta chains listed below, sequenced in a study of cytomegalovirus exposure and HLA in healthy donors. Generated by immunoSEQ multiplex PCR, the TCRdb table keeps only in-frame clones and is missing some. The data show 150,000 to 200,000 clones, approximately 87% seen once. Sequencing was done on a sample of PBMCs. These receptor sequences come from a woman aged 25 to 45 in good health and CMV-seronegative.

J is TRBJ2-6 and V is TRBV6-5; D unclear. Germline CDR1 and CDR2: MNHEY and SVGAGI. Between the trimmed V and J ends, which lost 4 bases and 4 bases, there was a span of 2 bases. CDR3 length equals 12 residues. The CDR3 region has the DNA TGTGCCAGCAGTTCGGGGGCCAACGTCCTGACTTTC. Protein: CASSSGANVLTF.

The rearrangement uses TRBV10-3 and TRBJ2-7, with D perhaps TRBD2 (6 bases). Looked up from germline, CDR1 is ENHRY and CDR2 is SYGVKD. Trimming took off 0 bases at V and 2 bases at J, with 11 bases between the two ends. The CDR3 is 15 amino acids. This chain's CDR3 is CAISESGGAAYEQYF. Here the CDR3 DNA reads TGTGCCATCAGTGAGTCGGGCGGGGCGGCCTACGAGCAGTACTTC.

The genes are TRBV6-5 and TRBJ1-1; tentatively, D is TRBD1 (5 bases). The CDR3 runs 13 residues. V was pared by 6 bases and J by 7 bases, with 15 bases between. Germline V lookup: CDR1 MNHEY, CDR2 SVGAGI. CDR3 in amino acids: CASRVGGGSEAFF. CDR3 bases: TGTGCCAGCAGAGTAGGCGGGGGTAGTGAAGCTTTCTTT.

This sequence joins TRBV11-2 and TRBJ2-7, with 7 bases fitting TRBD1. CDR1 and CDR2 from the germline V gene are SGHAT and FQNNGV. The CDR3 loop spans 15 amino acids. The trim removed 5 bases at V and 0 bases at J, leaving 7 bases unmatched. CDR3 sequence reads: CASSPWDSSSYEQYF. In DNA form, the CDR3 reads TGTGCCAGCAGCCCATGGGACAGCAGCTCCTACGAGCAGTACTTC.

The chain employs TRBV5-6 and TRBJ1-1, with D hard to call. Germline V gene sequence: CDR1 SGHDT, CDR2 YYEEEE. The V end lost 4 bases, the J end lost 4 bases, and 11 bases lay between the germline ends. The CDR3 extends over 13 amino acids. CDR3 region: CASSHGRVTEAFF. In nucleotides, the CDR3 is TGTGCCAGCAGCCATGGGAGGGTCACTGAAGCTTTCTTT.

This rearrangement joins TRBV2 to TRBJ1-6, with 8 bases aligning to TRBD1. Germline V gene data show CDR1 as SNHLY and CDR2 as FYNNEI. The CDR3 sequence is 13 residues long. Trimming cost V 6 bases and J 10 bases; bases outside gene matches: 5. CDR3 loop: CASSDRGGSPLHF. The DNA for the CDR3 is TGTGCCAGCAGCGACAGGGGAGGGTCACCCCTCCACTTT.

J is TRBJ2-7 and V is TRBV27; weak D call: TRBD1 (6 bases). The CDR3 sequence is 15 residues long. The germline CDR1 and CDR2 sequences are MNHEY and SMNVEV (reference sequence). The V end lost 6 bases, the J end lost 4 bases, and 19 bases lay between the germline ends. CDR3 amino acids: CASRDRDGGWYEQYF. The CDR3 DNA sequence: TGTGCCAGCAGGGACAGAGACGGCGGGTGGTACGAGCAGTACTTC.

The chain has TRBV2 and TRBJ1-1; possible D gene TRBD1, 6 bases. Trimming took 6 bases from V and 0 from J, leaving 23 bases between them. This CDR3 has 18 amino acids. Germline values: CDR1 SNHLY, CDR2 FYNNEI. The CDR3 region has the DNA TGTGCCAGCAGAGACCGACGGACAGTCCGGTTCATGAACACTGAAGCTTTCTTT. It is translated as CASRDRRTVRFMNTEAFF.

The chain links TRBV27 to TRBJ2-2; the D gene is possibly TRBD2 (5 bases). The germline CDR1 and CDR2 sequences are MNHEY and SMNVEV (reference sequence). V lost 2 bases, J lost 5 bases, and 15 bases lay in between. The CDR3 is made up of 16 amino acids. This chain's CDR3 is CASSLIGRTGTGELFF. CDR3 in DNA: TGTGCCAGCAGTTTAATAGGTCGAACGGGAACCGGGGAGCTGTTTTTT.

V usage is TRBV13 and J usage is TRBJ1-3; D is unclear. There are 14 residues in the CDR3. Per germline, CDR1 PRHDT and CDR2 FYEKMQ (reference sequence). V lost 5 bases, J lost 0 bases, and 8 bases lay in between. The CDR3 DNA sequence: TGTGCCAGCAGCCATTACAGCTCTGGAAACACCATATATTTT. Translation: CASSHYSSGNTIYF.

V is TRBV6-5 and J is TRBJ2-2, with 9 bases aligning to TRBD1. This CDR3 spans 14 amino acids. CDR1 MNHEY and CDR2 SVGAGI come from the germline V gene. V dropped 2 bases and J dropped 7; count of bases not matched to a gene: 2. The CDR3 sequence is CASSYGQGSGELFF. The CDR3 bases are TGTGCCAGCAGTTACGGACAGGGGAGCGGGGAGCTGTTTTTT.

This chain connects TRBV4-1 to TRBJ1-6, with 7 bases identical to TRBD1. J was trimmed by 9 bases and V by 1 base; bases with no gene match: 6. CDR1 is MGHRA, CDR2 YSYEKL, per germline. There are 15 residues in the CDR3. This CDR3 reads CASSQVTGVISPLHF. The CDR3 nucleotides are TGCGCCAGCAGCCAAGTAACAGGGGTGATTTCACCCCTCCACTTT.

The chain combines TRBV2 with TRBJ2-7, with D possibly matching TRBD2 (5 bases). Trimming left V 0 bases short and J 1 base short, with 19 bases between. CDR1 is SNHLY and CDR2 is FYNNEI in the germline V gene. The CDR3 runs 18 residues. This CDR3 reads CASSEAPSGWRISYEQYF. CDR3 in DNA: TGTGCCAGCAGTGAAGCGCCCTCTGGATGGAGGATTTCCTACGAGCAGTACTTC.

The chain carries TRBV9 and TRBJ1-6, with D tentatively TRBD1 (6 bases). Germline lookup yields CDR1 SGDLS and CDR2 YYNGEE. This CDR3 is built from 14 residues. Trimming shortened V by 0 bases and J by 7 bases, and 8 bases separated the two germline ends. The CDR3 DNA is TGTGCCAGCAGCGTAGGACAGGAGAATTCACCCCTCCACTTT. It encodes CASSVGQENSPLHF. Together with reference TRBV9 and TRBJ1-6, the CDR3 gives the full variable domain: DSGVTQTPKHLITATGQRVTLRCSPRSGDLSVYWYQQSLDQGLQFLIQYYNGEERAKGNILERFSAQQFPDLHSELNLSSLELGDSALYFCASSVGQENSPLHFGNGTRLTVT.

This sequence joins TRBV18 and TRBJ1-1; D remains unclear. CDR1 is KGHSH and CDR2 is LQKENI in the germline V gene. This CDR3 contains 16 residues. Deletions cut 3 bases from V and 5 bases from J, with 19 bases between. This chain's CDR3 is CASSPQRWSGRTEAFF. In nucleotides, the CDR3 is TGTGCCAGCTCACCCCAAAGATGGAGTGGGAGGACTGAAGCTTTCTTT.

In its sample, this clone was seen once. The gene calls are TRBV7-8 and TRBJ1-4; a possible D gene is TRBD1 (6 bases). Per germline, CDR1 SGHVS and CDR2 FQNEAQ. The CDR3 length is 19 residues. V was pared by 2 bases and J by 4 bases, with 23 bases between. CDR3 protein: CASSLNRLRGCISNEKLFF. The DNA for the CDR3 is TGTGCCAGCAGCTTAAATCGGTTAAGGGGGTGCATCAGTAATGAAAAACTGTTTTTT. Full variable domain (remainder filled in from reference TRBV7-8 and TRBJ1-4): GAGVSQSPRYKVAKRGQDVALRCDPISGHVSLFWYQQALGQGPEFLTYFQNEAQLDKSGLPSDRFFAERPEGSVSTLKIQRTQQEDSAVYLCASSLNRLRGCISNEKLFFGSGTQLSVL.

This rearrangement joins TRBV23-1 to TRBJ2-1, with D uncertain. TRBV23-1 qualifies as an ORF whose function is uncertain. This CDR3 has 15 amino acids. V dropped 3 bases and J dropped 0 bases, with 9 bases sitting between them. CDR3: CASSQGRSSYNEQFF. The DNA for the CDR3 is TGCGCCAGCAGTCAGGGCCGCAGCTCCTACAATGAGCAGTTCTTC.

The CDR3 protein is CASSQLAGASTDTQYF. The CDR3 nucleotides are TGCGCCAGCAGCCAATTAGCGGGGGCTAGCACAGATACGCAGTATTTT. The chain is built from TRBV4-1 and TRBJ2-3; 9 bases are a match to TRBD2. Losses at the gene ends were 2 bases for V and 0 bases for J; bases not matched to a gene: 3. The CDR3 extends over 16 amino acids. Looked up from germline, CDR1 is MGHRA and CDR2 is YSYEKL.

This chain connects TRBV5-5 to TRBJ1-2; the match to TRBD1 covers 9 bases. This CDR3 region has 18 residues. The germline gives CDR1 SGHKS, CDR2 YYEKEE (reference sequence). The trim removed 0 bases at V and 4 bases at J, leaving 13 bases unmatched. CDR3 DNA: TGTGCCAGCAGCTTGGCCACCCGCTCCGGGACAGGGATCTATGGCTACACCTTC. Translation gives CASSLATRSGTGIYGYTF.

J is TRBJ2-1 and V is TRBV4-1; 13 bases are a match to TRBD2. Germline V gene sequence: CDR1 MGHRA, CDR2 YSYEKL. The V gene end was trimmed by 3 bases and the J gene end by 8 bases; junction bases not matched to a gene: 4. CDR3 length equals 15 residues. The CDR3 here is CASSQTSGGPYEQFF. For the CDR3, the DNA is TGCGCCAGCAGCCAGACTAGCGGGGGGCCTTATGAGCAGTTCTTC.